The rows below give T cell receptor beta chains drawn from one sample of a study of Ad26.COV2.S vaccination and SARS-CoV-2 variants. Produced via immunoSEQ multiplex PCR; TCRdb's table is partial and in-frame only. Of some 340,000 clones in the sample, about 82% were seen once. The source material was peripheral blood, sampled in a trial of Ad26.COV2.S vaccine versus placebo. These receptors were obtained from a person aged 18 to 59 who received the Ad26.COV2.S COVID-19 vaccine or a placebo. The CDR3 runs from the conserved cysteine through the conserved F or W. Fields, in order: D gene, clone size, J gene, V gene, CDR3 DNA, CDR3 protein. D genes are given only for firm matches. For some rows the clone size is stated as once, few or many, or as a class when expanded; others skip it.

>TRBD1|NA|TRBJ1-2|TRBV19
TGTGCCAGCCGCCGGGACAGGGACTATGGCTACACCTTC
CASRRDRDYGYTF
>NA|once|TRBJ2-1|TRBV24-1
TGTGCCACCACCCTACCGGGACTCCGGGGTGAGCAGTTCTTC
CATTLPGLRGEQFF
>TRBD2|NA|TRBJ2-3|TRBV15
TGTGCCACCAGCAGAGATCAGGGACTAGCGGGGGCCAAGTATTTT
CATSRDQGLAGAKYF
>NA|NA|TRBJ1-3|TRBV6-2/TRBV6-3
TGTGCCAGCAGTCGATTGGACAGTTCCTCTGGAAACACCATATATTTT
CASSRLDSSSGNTIYF
>TRBD1|NA|TRBJ1-4|TRBV5-1
TGCGCCAGCAGTAAGACGGACAGGGCGAATGAAAAACTGTTTTTT
CASSKTDRANEKLFF
>NA|NA|TRBJ1-2|TRBV4-2
TGTGCCAGCAGCCAAGATCGCGGCAGGGAGAACTATGGCTACACCTTC
CASSQDRGRENYGYTF
>NA|NA|TRBJ2-3|TRBV12-3/TRBV12-4
TGTGCCAGCAGGGATACAGGGTCAGATACGCAGTATTTT
CASRDTGSDTQYF
>NA|NA|TRBJ1-3|TRBV7-9
TGTGCCAGCAGCTTACGGGTTTACTCTGGAAACACCATATATTTT
CASSLRVYSGNTIYF
>NA|NA|TRBJ1-5|TRBV19
TGTGCCAGTAGTCAGGGGACTTATCGCAATCAGCCCCAGCATTTT
CASSQGTYRNQPQHF
>TRBD1|once|TRBJ1-5|TRBV6-5
TGTGCCAGCAGTTGGACAGGGACGAACAATCAGCCCCAGCATTTT
CASSWTGTNNQPQHF
>NA|NA|TRBJ1-2|TRBV16
TGTGCCAGCAGCCAATCTACAGTCGGATATGGCTACACCTTC
CASSQSTVGYGYTF
>NA|NA|TRBJ1-1|TRBV25-1
TGTGCCAGCAGTGAAATGGACAGTACGTCTGAAGCTTTCTTT
CASSEMDSTSEAFF
>TRBD2|NA|TRBJ2-4|TRBV7-3
TGTGCCAGCAGTCGACTAGCGGGGAACATTCAGTACTTC
CASSRLAGNIQYF
>NA|NA|TRBJ1-6|TRBV15
TGTGCCACGGGAGACTCCTATAATTCACCCCTCCACTTT
CATGDSYNSPLHF
>TRBD2|NA|TRBJ2-1|TRBV6-6
TGTGCCAGCAGCCAGACTAGCGGGGGCCCTCACAATGAGCAGTTCTTC
CASSQTSGGPHNEQFF
>TRBD1|once|TRBJ1-2|TRBV19
TGTGCCAGTAGCCGACAGGGAGCTAACTATGGCTACACCTTC
CASSRQGANYGYTF
>NA|NA|TRBJ1-3|TRBV7-2
TGTGCCAGCAGCTTAGGTCGGAGGGGGTACTCTGGAAACACCATATATTTT
CASSLGRRGYSGNTIYF
>NA|NA|TRBJ2-7|TRBV7-2
TGTGCCAGCAGCTTAAGCCAACCCCCTCCCTACGAGCAGTACTTC
CASSLSQPPPYEQYF
>NA|NA|TRBJ2-4|TRBV11-2
TGTGCCAGCAGCTTAGATTCCGACCATCAAGTAGCCAAAAACATTCAGTACTTC
CASSLDSDHQVAKNIQYF
>NA|NA|TRBJ1-3|TRBV6-5
TGTGCCACCCGGGGTGGCGGAGGAAACACCATATATTTT
CATRGGGGNTIYF
>TRBD1|NA|TRBJ1-1|TRBV19
TGTGCCAGTAGTATTGGGTGGACAGGGGCGATAAGAGGACTGATGAACACTGAAGCTTTCTTT
CASSIGWTGAIRGLMNTEAFF
>TRBD2|NA|TRBJ2-3|TRBV5-1
TGCGCCAGCAGCCGCGGCCCGGAGCGGGGTAGCGCAGATACGCAGTATTTT
CASSRGPERGSADTQYF
>NA|NA|TRBJ2-1|TRBV5-4
TGTGCCAGCAGCTTGCTTCGGGGAGGGGGGGATTACAATGAGCAGTTCTTC
CASSLLRGGGDYNEQFF
>TRBD1|NA|TRBJ2-7|TRBV5-5
TGTGCCAGCAGCACCCAAGGACAGGGAGTTCACGAGCAGTACTTC
CASSTQGQGVHEQYF
>TRBD1|NA|TRBJ2-1|TRBV7-9
TGTGCCAGCAGCTTCAAAATCACCGGGACAGAATTCGACAATGAGCAGTTCTTC
CASSFKITGTEFDNEQFF
>TRBD1|NA|TRBJ2-5|TRBV2
TGTGCCAGCAGCCGGGGACAGCTCCAAGAGACCCAGTACTTC
CASSRGQLQETQYF
>NA|NA|TRBJ1-4|TRBV5-1
TGCGCCAGCAGTCGAGCCCCAGCAACTAATGAAAAACTGTTTTTT
CASSRAPATNEKLFF
>TRBD1|NA|TRBJ1-5|TRBV10-2
TGCGCCAGCAGTGAGTCGGGACAGGGGGTGGGGAGTCAGCCCCAGCATTTT
CASSESGQGVGSQPQHF
>TRBD1|NA|TRBJ2-1|TRBV12-5
TGTGCTAGTGGTTTGGCTACCCCCCGGGACAGTAATGAGCAGTTCTTC
CASGLATPRDSNEQFF
>TRBD1|NA|TRBJ1-4|TRBV5-1
TGCGCCAGCAGCCAAGGACAGGGTAATGAAAAACTGTTTTTT
CASSQGQGNEKLFF
>NA|NA|TRBJ1-1|TRBV19
TGTGCCAGTCGGGGCAGGGGCAACACTGAAGCTTTCTTT
CASRGRGNTEAFF
>TRBD1|NA|TRBJ1-1|TRBV5-4
TGTGCCAGCAGCCCCCGGGACAGGGACACTGAAGCTTTCTTT
CASSPRDRDTEAFF
>TRBD2|NA|TRBJ2-1|TRBV27
TGTGCCACCACACTGGGGGGGCTAGCGGGGTTCAGCTCCTACAATGAGCAGTTCTTC
CATTLGGLAGFSSYNEQFF
>NA|NA|TRBJ2-3|TRBV3-1/TRBV3-2
TGTGCCAGCAGCCAATTCCATAGCGGTCCACCCACAGATACGCAGTATTTT
CASSQFHSGPPTDTQYF
>NA|NA|TRBJ1-1|TRBV13
TGTGCCAGCAGCTTTGGGTGGAACACTGAAGCTTTCTTT
CASSFGWNTEAFF
>NA|NA|TRBJ2-7|TRBV19
TGTGCCAGTAGTATGGGCAGGGTCCGGGACGAGCAGTACTTC
CASSMGRVRDEQYF
>TRBD1|once|TRBJ1-1|TRBV18
TGTGCCAGCTCCCCGACAGGGATGAACACTGAAGCTTTCTTT
CASSPTGMNTEAFF